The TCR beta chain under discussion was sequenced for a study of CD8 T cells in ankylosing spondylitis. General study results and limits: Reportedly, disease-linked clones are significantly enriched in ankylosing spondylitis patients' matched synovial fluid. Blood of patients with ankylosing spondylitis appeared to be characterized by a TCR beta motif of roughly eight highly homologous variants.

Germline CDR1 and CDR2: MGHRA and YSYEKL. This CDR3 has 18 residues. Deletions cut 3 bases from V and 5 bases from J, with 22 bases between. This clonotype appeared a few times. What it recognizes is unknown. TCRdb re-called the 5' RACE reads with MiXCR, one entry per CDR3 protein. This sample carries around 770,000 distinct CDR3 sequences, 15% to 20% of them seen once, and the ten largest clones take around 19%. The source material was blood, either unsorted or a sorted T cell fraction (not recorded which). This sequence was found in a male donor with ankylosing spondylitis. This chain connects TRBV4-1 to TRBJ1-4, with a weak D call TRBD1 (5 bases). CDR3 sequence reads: CASSHLSPRDGENEKLFF. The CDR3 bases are TGCGCCAGCAGCCACCTAAGCCCTCGGGACGGGGAGAATGAAAAACTGTTTTTT.